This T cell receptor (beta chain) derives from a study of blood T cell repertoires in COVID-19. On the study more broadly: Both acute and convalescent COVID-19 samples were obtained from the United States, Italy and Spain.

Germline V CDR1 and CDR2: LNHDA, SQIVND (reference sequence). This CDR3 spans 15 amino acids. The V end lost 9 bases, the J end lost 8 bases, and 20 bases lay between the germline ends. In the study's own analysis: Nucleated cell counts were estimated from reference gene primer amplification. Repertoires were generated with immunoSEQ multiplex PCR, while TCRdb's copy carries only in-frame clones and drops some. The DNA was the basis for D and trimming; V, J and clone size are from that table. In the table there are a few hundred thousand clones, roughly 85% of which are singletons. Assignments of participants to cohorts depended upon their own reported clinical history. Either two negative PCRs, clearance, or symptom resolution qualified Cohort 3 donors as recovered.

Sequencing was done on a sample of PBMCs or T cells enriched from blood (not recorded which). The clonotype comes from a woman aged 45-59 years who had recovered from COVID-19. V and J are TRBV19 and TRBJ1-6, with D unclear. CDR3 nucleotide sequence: TGTGCCAGCGTGGGAAATACAGCGGGTTATTCACCCCTCCACTTT. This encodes CASVGNTAGYSPLHF.